This entry concerns a single T cell receptor (beta chain). Trimming shortened V by 0 bases and J by 0 bases, and 9 bases separated the two germline ends. This CDR3 contains 15 residues. In germline, CDR1 is GTSNPN, CDR2 SVGIG (reference sequence). This sample was taken from a study of blood T cell repertoires in COVID-19. Background on the study: Whether acute or convalescent, the COVID-19 samples came from the United States, Italy and Spain.

Source study methods: Estimation of nucleated cell counts was performed using reference gene primer amplification. Using immunoSEQ multiplex PCR, the repertoire was profiled, and TCRdb retains in-frame clones only, with some absent. The D gene and trimming were derived from the DNA, and the V and J assignments and clone size from that table. Among around 620,000 clones, around 90% were seen once, and the ten largest hold more than 0.25%. V and J are TRBV30 and TRBJ2-1; possible D gene TRBD2, 6 bases. The TCR sequence derives from a woman under 30 with acute or convalescent COVID-19. Material: peripheral blood. The CDR3 DNA reads TGTGCCTGGAGTGTAGGGCGGGGCTCCTACAATGAGCAGTTCTTC. Residues: CAWSVGRGSYNEQFF.